What follows describes a single T cell receptor (beta chain). What it recognizes is unknown. The data are from a study of T cells in localized non-small cell lung cancer. Study-wide findings and caveats: Across samples, adjacent lung featured a median around 56 of the top 100 tumor clones. In the blood, greater T cell density corresponded to longer overall survival. Uninvolved adjacent lung, not tumor, had the highest T cell clonality.

This CDR3 is 13 amino acids long. In germline, CDR1 is SGHRS, CDR2 YFSETQ. The V and J ends lost 5 bases and 3 bases respectively, with 10 bases between them. TCRdb's copy holds only in-frame clones and misses some; the assay was immunoSEQ multiplex PCR. The repertoire holds roughly 11,000 clones, with more than 75% as singletons. This receptor was obtained from a male donor aged 60 or over with stage I lung adenocarcinoma. The sequences come from peripheral blood, collected before any cancer treatment. The chain joins TRBV5-1 to TRBJ2-3; unclear D gene. The CDR3 DNA reads as TGCGCCAGCAGTCGTCTTCAGACAGATACGCAGTATTTT. Amino acids: CASSRLQTDTQYF.